A single TCR beta chain is shown here with its context. Its antigen is not known. One end of the junction is discordant with germline, which a read error may explain. The CDR3 has 15 amino acids. The germline V gene has CDR1 MNHEY and CDR2 SVGAGI. This record belongs to a study of blood T cells in healthy people across ages. Overall study context: When template switching was applied, about one barcoded beta molecule was captured per two T cells. Whole-study results and caveats: Age advanced and TCR beta diversity per million T cells fell, roughly linearly.

Drawing of peripheral blood yielded about 9.8 milliliters from each donor. The second PCR ran roughly 7 to 12 cycles with a sample-barcoded 5' primer and J-beta primers. One entry per CDR3 protein results from TCRdb running MiXCR on the 5' RACE reads. Found here are roughly 1.9 million distinct CDR3 sequences, 39% of them singletons; the top ten hold 20% to 25%. The chain combines TRBV6-5 with TRBJ1-1, with TRBD1 as a possible D gene (5 bases). The sequencing input was blood. The sequence was collected from a human donor in good health. The CDR3 sequence: CDSSYSRQGNTEAFF. In DNA form, the CDR3 reads TGTGACAGCAGTTACTCGAGGCAGGGGAACACTGAAGCTTTCTTT.